This entry lists 22 T cell receptor beta chains sequenced from one sample in a study of T cells in localized non-small cell lung cancer. Libraries were prepared by immunoSEQ multiplex PCR; TCRdb keeps only in-frame clonotypes and omits some of them. This sample yields 10,000 or so clones, of which 92% are seen a single time; approximately 7.5% belongs to the top ten. Sequencing was performed on peripheral blood, taken before any cancer treatment. These receptors all stem from a woman aged 40 to 75 with stage I squamous cell lung carcinoma.

This chain joins TRBV30 and TRBJ1-1; no clear D gene. V shed 2 bases and J shed 4 bases, with 11 bases lying between them. Germline lookup yields CDR1 GTSNPN and CDR2 SVGIG (reference sequence). The CDR3 consists of 13 residues. The CDR3 DNA reads as TGTGCCTGGAGTCCTCTTTGGGGCACTGAAGCTTTCTTT. It yields the protein CAWSPLWGTEAFF.

V and J are TRBV4-3 and TRBJ2-3; 9 nucleotides align to TRBD2. The CDR3 is 18 residues long. V was clipped by 0 bases and J by 0 bases; unmatched bases: 7. The V gene's germline CDR1 is LGHNA and CDR2 YSLEER. CDR3 DNA sequence: TGCGCCAGCAGCCAAGATTGGCGGGGGGGAGTTAGCACAGATACGCAGTATTTT. Protein product: CASSQDWRGGVSTDTQYF.

The chain carries TRBV19 and TRBJ1-5; possible D gene TRBD1, 5 bases. The germline V gene encodes CDR1 LNHDA and CDR2 SQIVND (reference sequence). V lost 2 bases, J lost 1 base, and 12 bases lay in between. CDR3 size: 16 residues. CDR3 region: CASSITGIRSNQPQHF. The DNA of the CDR3 is TGTGCCAGTAGTATAACAGGTATAAGGAGCAATCAGCCCCAGCATTTT.

The CDR3 sequence: CASSSSSGVSEQYF. DNA of the CDR3: TGTGCCAGCAGTTCCTCAAGTGGAGTGTCCGAGCAGTACTTC. J is TRBJ2-7 and V is TRBV6-6; D ambiguous. Trimming took off 4 bases at V and 6 bases at J, with 16 bases between the two ends. CDR1 is MNHNY, CDR2 SVGAGI, per germline (reference sequence). The CDR3 consists of 14 residues.

Written as DNA, the CDR3 is TGTGCCAGCAGCGTAAGGCCTAGCGGAGAGACCCAGTACTTC. Its protein product is CASSVRPSGETQYF. The chain uses TRBV9 and TRBJ2-5; 7 positions agree with TRBD2. The CDR3 consists of 14 residues. Germline CDR1 SGDLS, CDR2 YYNGEE. J gave up 4 bases and V 1 base, and 4 bases lay outside the gene matches.

The gene calls are TRBV4-3 and TRBJ2-1, with TRBD2 as a possible D gene (5 bases). Trimming cost V 3 bases and J 4 bases, with 22 bases left between them. CDR1 LGHNA and CDR2 YSLEER come from the germline V gene. The CDR3 has 18 residues. CDR3 nucleotide sequence: TGCGCCAGCAGCCAGAGGCCCCCCACTAGTGCGGCATACAATGAGCAGTTCTTC. It is translated as CASSQRPPTSAAYNEQFF.

The V gene is TRBV18, the J gene TRBJ1-5; possibly TRBD1 for D (6 bases). The V and J ends lost 5 bases and 4 bases respectively, with 9 bases between them. CDR1 is KGHSH, CDR2 LQKENI, per germline. This CDR3 comprises 13 residues. CDR3 region: CASSWGANQPQHF. The CDR3 DNA is TGTGCCAGCTCATGGGGGGCAAATCAGCCCCAGCATTTT.

The J gene is TRBJ1-1, the V gene TRBV19, with D uncertain. The V gene's germline CDR1 is LNHDA and CDR2 SQIVND (reference sequence). The V end was cut by 7 bases, the J end by 1 base, with 10 bases between. This CDR3 region has 13 residues. The CDR3 DNA reads as TGTGCCAGTACCCTCGACGGGAACACTGAAGCTTTCTTT. This gives the protein CASTLDGNTEAFF. Complete variable domain (other parts from reference TRBV19 and TRBJ1-1): DGGITQSPKYLFRKEGQNVTLSCEQNLNHDAMYWYRQDPGQGLRLIYYSQIVNDFQKGDIAEGYSVSREKKESFPLTVTSAQKNPTAFYLCASTLDGNTEAFFGQGTRLTVV.

The chain couples TRBV4-2 to TRBJ1-4; no definite D call. Germline values: CDR1 LGHNA, CDR2 YNFKEQ. CDR3 length: 20 amino acids. The V end lost 0 bases, the J end lost 8 bases, and 28 bases lay between the germline ends. This chain's CDR3 is CASSQDLTSRARAGREKLFF. As DNA, the CDR3 is TGTGCCAGCAGCCAAGATCTAACCTCCCGGGCACGGGCCGGACGGGAAAAACTGTTTTTT.

J is TRBJ2-7 and V is TRBV5-4, with D possibly TRBD1 on 6 matching bases. The V end lost 0 bases, the J end lost 7 bases, and 11 bases lay between the germline ends. The CDR3 loop spans 13 amino acids. Germline loops: CDR1 SGHNT, CDR2 YYREEE (reference sequence). The CDR3 DNA is TGTGCCAGCAGCTTGGACAGGGACGGAGAGCAGTACTTC. Translating gives CASSLDRDGEQYF. The full variable domain, with the rest looked up from reference TRBV5-4 and TRBJ2-7, is ETGVTQSPTHLIKTRGQQVTLRCSSQSGHNTVSWYQQALGQGPQFIFQYYREEENGRGNFPPRFSGLQFPNYSSELNVNALELDDSALYLCASSLDRDGEQYFGPGTRLTVT.

V and J are TRBV15 and TRBJ1-4; 7 nucleotides match TRBD1. Germline V gene sequence: CDR1 LNHNV, CDR2 YYDKDF (reference sequence). J lost 8 bases, V lost 0 bases, and 6 bases had no gene match. CDR3 length equals 15 residues. CDR3 in amino acids: CATSRDRTGGEKLFF. The CDR3 DNA is TGTGCCACCAGCAGAGATCGGACAGGCGGAGAAAAACTGTTTTTT.

The rearrangement uses TRBV7-3 and TRBJ1-5, with D unresolved. The V and J ends lost 3 bases and 4 bases respectively, with 7 bases between them. CDR1 and CDR2 from the germline V gene are SGHTA and FQGTGA. This CDR3 has 13 amino acids. The CDR3 reads CASSFSRNQPQHF. The CDR3 coding sequence is TGTGCCAGCAGCTTTAGTAGGAATCAGCCCCAGCATTTT.

This rearrangement joins TRBV9 to TRBJ1-4, with a tentative D call TRBD1 (5 bases). The CDR3 totals 14 residues. The germline V gene encodes CDR1 SGDLS and CDR2 YYNGEE. Deletions cut 4 bases from V and 1 base from J, with 8 bases between. For the CDR3, the DNA is TGTGCCAGCAGCCCGACAGTAACTAATGAAAAACTGTTTTTT. It translates to CASSPTVTNEKLFF.

This sequence joins TRBV5-1 and TRBJ2-6; 8 bases agree with TRBD1. Germline lookup yields CDR1 SGHRS and CDR2 YFSETQ. This CDR3 comprises 16 residues. V lost 9 bases and J lost 2; bases outside the gene matches: 10. The CDR3 coding sequence is TGCGCCACCACGGACAGGGACCGAACTGGGGCCAACGTCCTGACTTTC. Translating gives CATTDRDRTGANVLTF.

The CDR3 is CASSLGGPTSDTQYF. The CDR3 nucleotides are TGTGCCAGCAGTTTAGGGGGGCCTACCTCAGATACGCAGTATTTT. J is TRBJ2-3 and V is TRBV27; D tentatively fits TRBD1 or TRBD2 (6 bases each). Germline V lookup: CDR1 MNHEY, CDR2 SMNVEV (reference sequence). The CDR3 covers 15 residues. Between the trimmed V and J ends, which lost 2 bases and 4 bases, there was a span of 13 bases.

V is TRBV7-8 and J is TRBJ2-5; D unresolved. V was pared by 1 base and J by 5 bases, with 5 bases between. This CDR3 has 12 residues. The germline V gene has CDR1 SGHVS and CDR2 FQNEAQ. The DNA of the CDR3 is TGTGCCAGCAGCTTAGGGCGGGAGACCCAGTACTTC. Encoded protein: CASSLGRETQYF.

This clone was seen a few times. In DNA form, the CDR3 reads TGTGCCTGGGAAGGACAGGGGTACACTGAAGCTTTCTTT. Its translation: CAWEGQGYTEAFF. This sequence joins TRBV30 and TRBJ1-1; 9 bases map to TRBD1. From germline, CDR1 is GTSNPN and CDR2 SVGIG (reference sequence). The CDR3 is 13 residues long. V lost 5 bases, J lost 3 bases, and 4 bases stayed unmatched. Full variable domain (missing parts from reference TRBV30 and TRBJ1-1): SQTIHQWPATLVQPVGSPLSLECTVEGTSNPNLYWYRQAAGRGLQLLFYSVGIGQISSEVPQNLSASRPQDRQFILSSKKLLLSDSGFYLCAWEGQGYTEAFFGQGTRLTVV.

The chain couples TRBV7-9 to TRBJ1-2; a possible D gene is TRBD1 (5 bases). The V gene's germline CDR1 is SEHNR and CDR2 FQNEAQ (reference sequence). This CDR3 spans 15 amino acids. V lost 3 bases and J lost 4, with 15 bases in between. The CDR3 DNA sequence: TGTGCCAGCAGCTTCGCACAGAGTACAGGCTATGGCTACACCTTC. Translating it yields CASSFAQSTGYGYTF.

This clone was counted a single time. The chain recombines TRBV11-3 with TRBJ2-5, with 7 bases matching TRBD2. After removal of 4 bases from V and 5 bases from J, the junction contained 4 bases not matched to a gene. Germline assignment: CDR1 SGHNT and CDR2 YENEEA. The CDR3 is 13 residues long. CDR3: CASSSSGVETQYF. The CDR3 bases are TGTGCCAGCAGCTCAAGCGGGGTTGAGACCCAGTACTTC.

This clone has only one observation. The genes are TRBV5-1 and TRBJ1-1, with TRBD1 matching 8 bases. The CDR3 spans 15 residues. Germline lookup yields CDR1 SGHRS and CDR2 YFSETQ. J gave up 0 bases and V 1 base, and 2 bases lay outside the gene matches. The CDR3 coding sequence is TGCGCCAGCAGCTTGCAGGGGGCCCTGAACACTGAAGCTTTCTTT. Its protein is CASSLQGALNTEAFF. Variable domain in full (rest from reference TRBV5-1 and TRBJ1-1): KAGVTQTPRYLIKTRGQQVTLSCSPISGHRSVSWYQQTPGQGLQFLFEYFSETQRNKGNFPGRFSGRQFSNSRSEMNVSTLELGDSALYLCASSLQGALNTEAFFGQGTRLTVV.

The chain employs TRBV7-2 and TRBJ2-2, with D hard to call. V was trimmed by 2 bases and J by 4 bases, leaving 8 bases between them. The CDR3 consists of 14 residues. Germline loops: CDR1 SGHTA, CDR2 FQGNSA. In DNA form, the CDR3 reads TGTGCCAGCAGCTTAAACTCTATCACCGGGGAGCTGTTTTTT. This encodes CASSLNSITGELFF.

The chain is built from TRBV16 and TRBJ1-1, with D possibly TRBD1 on 5 matching bases. The CDR3 runs to 14 residues. Deletions cut 4 bases from V and 5 bases from J, with 14 bases between. The germline gives CDR1 KGHSY, CDR2 FQNENV. The CDR3 sequence is CASSPSGGSTEAFF. The CDR3 DNA sequence: TGTGCCAGCAGCCCCTCTGGGGGAAGTACTGAAGCTTTCTTT.